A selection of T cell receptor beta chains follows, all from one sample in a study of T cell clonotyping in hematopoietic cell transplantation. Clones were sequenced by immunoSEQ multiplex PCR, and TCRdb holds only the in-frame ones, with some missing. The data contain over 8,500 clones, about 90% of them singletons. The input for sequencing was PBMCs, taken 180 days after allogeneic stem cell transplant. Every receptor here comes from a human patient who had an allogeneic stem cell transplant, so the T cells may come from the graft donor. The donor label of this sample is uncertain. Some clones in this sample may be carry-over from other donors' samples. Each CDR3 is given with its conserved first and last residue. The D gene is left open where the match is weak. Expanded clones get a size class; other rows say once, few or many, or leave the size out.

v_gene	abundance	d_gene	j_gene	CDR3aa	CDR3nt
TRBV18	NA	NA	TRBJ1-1	CASSPAYRVNTEAFF	TGTGCCAGCTCCCCCGCGTACAGGGTAAACACTGAAGCTTTCTTT
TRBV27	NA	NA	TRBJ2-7	CASSFTGSDEQYF	TGTGCCAGCAGTTTCACAGGTTCGGACGAGCAGTACTTC
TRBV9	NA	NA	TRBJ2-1	CASSLGNDNEQFF	TGTGCCAGCAGCCTAGGAAACGACAATGAGCAGTTCTTC
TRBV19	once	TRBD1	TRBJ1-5	CASRDRGFNQPQHF	TGTGCCAGTAGGGACAGGGGCTTCAATCAGCCCCAGCATTTT
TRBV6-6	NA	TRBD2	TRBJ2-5	CASIGLAGGETQYF	TGTGCCAGCATCGGACTAGCGGGGGGAGAGACCCAGTACTTC
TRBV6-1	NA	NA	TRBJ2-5	CASRRLDSQETQYF	TGTGCCAGCCGGCGCCTAGACAGTCAAGAGACCCAGTACTTC
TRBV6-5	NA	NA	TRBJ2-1	CASLGDSRAPNEQFF	TGTGCCAGCTTAGGAGACAGCCGGGCCCCTAATGAGCAGTTCTTC
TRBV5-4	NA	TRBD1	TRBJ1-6	CASSLLNPGQGSYNSPLHF	TGTGCCAGCAGCCTCTTAAACCCGGGACAGGGAAGTTATAATTCACCCCTCCACTTT
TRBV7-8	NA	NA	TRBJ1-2	CASSRVQGAYYGYTF	TGTGCCAGCAGCCGAGTCCAGGGTGCGTACTATGGCTACACCTTC
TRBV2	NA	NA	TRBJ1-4	CASRTGEKLFF	TGTGCCAGCAGGACAGGAGAAAAACTGTTTTTT
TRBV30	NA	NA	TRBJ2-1	CAWSVGGYNEQFF	TGTGCCTGGAGTGTAGGGGGGTACAATGAGCAGTTCTTC
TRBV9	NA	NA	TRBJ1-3	CASSSVTGVSSGNTIYF	TGTGCCAGCAGCTCCGTGACAGGAGTGTCATCTGGAAACACCATATATTTT
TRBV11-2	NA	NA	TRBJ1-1	CASSPPGYSIENTEAFF	TGTGCCAGCAGCCCCCCTGGGTACAGCATCGAGAACACTGAAGCTTTCTTT
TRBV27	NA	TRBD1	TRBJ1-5	CASSPRTGDGQHF	TGTGCCAGCAGTCCCAGAACAGGGGACGGCCAGCATTTT
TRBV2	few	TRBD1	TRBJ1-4	CASSSGQGRLFF	TGTGCCAGCAGTTCGGGACAGGGACGACTGTTTTTT
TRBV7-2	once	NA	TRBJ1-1	CASSASTGTEAFF	TGTGCCAGCAGCGCTAGCACGGGCACTGAAGCTTTCTTT
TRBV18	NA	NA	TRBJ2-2	CASYRAGHLQNTGELFF	TGTGCCAGCTACCGTGCGGGACACCTTCAGAACACCGGGGAGCTGTTTTTT
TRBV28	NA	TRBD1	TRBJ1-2	CASRGDSYGYTF	TGTGCCAGCAGGGGGGACAGCTATGGCTACACCTTC
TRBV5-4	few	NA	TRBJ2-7	CASSVGQSYEQYF	TGTGCCAGCAGCGTCGGGCAGTCCTACGAGCAGTACTTC
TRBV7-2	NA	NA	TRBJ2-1	CASSSPLRLSYNEQFF	TGTGCCAGCAGCTCCCCTTTAAGGCTTAGCTACAATGAGCAGTTCTTC
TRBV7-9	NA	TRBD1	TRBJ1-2	CASSLTGGPYGYTF	TGTGCCAGCAGCTTAACAGGGGGACCCTATGGCTACACCTTC
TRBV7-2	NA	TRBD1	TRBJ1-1	CASRQRGLGAFF	TGTGCCAGCAGACAAAGGGGGCTAGGAGCTTTCTTT
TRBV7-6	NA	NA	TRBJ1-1	CASSLDQRGRTEAFF	TGTGCCAGCAGCTTAGATCAACGGGGGCGGACTGAAGCTTTCTTT
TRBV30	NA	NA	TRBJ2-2	CAWSVNRYTGELFF	TGTGCCTGGAGTGTAAACAGGTACACCGGGGAGCTGTTTTTT
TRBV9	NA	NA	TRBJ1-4	CASSVGSFGEKLFF	TGTGCCAGCAGCGTAGGAAGTTTTGGGGAAAAACTGTTTTTT
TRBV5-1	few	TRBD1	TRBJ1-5	CASSLDRGGGQPQHF	TGCGCCAGCAGCTTGGACAGGGGCGGGGGTCAGCCCCAGCATTTT
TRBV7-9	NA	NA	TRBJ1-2	CASSTMGKYGYTF	TGTGCCAGCAGCACAATGGGGAAGTATGGCTACACCTTC
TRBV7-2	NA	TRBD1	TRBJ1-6	CASSRRGQNNSPLHF	TGTGCCAGCAGCCGCAGGGGACAGAATAATTCACCCCTCCACTTT
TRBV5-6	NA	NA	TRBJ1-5	CASTKTAGSNQPQHF	TGTGCCAGCACCAAGACAGCGGGAAGCAATCAGCCCCAGCATTTT
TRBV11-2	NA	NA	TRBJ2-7	CASSLVGARQKSYEQYF	TGTGCCAGCAGCTTAGTGGGAGCCCGGCAAAAGAGCTACGAGCAGTACTTC
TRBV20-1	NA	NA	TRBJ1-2	CSARDHRYTF	TGCAGTGCTAGAGACCACCGCTACACCTTC
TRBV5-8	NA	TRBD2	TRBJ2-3	CASSERTSGATDTQYF	TGTGCCAGCAGCGAGAGGACTAGCGGGGCCACAGATACGCAGTATTTT
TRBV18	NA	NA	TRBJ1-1	CASSPEGYTEAFF	TGTGCCAGCTCACCAGAGGGGTACACTGAAGCTTTCTTT
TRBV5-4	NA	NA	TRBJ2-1	CASSPGQWGNEQFF	TGTGCCAGCAGCCCTGGGCAATGGGGCAATGAGCAGTTCTTC
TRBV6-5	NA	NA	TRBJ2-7	CASRPGPQGNYEQYF	TGTGCCAGCAGACCCGGACCCCAGGGGAACTACGAGCAGTACTTC
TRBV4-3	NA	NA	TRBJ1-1	CASSQDWADMNTEAFF	TGCGCCAGCAGCCAAGATTGGGCGGACATGAACACTGAAGCTTTCTTT
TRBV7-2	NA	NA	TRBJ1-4	CASSRDITGEKLFF	TGTGCCAGCAGCCGGGACATCACGGGGGAAAAACTGTTTTTT
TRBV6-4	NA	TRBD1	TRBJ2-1	CASSADSGTGSWEQFF	TGTGCCAGCAGTGCGGACTCCGGGACAGGGTCCTGGGAGCAGTTCTTC
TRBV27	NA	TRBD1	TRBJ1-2	CASSPGQALYGYTF	TGTGCCAGCTCCCCGGGACAGGCCCTTTATGGCTACACCTTC
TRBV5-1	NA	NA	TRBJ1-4	CASSLAKQGWATNEKLFF	TGCGCCAGCAGCTTGGCGAAACAGGGTTGGGCGACTAATGAAAAACTGTTTTTT
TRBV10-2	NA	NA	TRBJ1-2	CASILERGSRYTF	TGCGCCAGCATTTTAGAGAGGGGATCACGCTACACCTTC
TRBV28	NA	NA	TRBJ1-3	CASSLSGVFGNTIYF	TGTGCCAGCAGTTTATCAGGGGTTTTTGGAAACACCATATATTTT
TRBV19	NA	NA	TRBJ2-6	CASSLSYSGANVLTF	TGTGCCAGTAGCCTAAGCTACTCTGGGGCCAACGTCCTGACTTTC
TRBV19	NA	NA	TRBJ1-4	CASSIRGAEKLFF	TGTGCCAGTAGTATTCGGGGGGCAGAAAAACTGTTTTTT
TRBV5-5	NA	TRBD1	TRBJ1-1	CASSPIWDRMNTEAFF	TGTGCCAGCAGCCCGATTTGGGACAGGATGAACACTGAAGCTTTCTTT
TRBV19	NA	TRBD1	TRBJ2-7	CASSERQGPPSYEQYF	TGTGCCAGTAGTGAACGACAGGGGCCCCCCTCCTACGAGCAGTACTTC
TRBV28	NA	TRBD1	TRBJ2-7	CASRGTGRNYEQYF	TGTGCCAGCAGGGGGACAGGTAGAAACTACGAGCAGTACTTC
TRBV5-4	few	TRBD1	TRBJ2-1	CASSPGGQGPYNEQFF	TGTGCCAGCAGCCCAGGGGGACAGGGCCCCTACAATGAGCAGTTCTTC
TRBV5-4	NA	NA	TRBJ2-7	CASSSPMNEQYF	TGTGCCAGCAGCTCCCCGATGAACGAGCAGTACTTC
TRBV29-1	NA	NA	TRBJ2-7	CSINRDNTMREQYF	TGCAGTATAAACCGGGACAACACTATGAGGGAGCAGTACTTC
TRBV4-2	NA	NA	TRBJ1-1	CASSQEAGFSAEAFF	TGTGCCAGCAGCCAAGAGGCGGGGTTTTCGGCTGAAGCTTTCTTT
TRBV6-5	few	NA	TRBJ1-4	CASSYPIREKLFF	TGTGCCAGCAGTTACCCCATTCGGGAAAAACTGTTTTTT
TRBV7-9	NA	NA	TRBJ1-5	CASSPGQLNSNQPQHF	TGTGCCAGCAGCCCAGGACAGTTAAATAGCAATCAGCCCCAGCATTTT
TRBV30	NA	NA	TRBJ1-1	CAWTLGSNTEAFF	TGTGCCTGGACCTTGGGCAGCAACACTGAAGCTTTCTTT
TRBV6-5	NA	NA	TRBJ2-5	CASSRAPQETQYF	TGTGCCAGCTCTCGGGCCCCCCAAGAGACCCAGTACTTC
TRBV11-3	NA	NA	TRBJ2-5	CASSFRGAETQYF	TGTGCCAGCAGCTTCCGGGGGGCAGAGACCCAGTACTTC
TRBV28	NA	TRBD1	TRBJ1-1	CASSFDRANTEAFF	TGTGCCAGCAGTTTTGACAGGGCGAACACTGAAGCTTTCTTT
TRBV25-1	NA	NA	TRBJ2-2	CASSLVGGSTGELFF	TGTGCCAGCAGTCTAGTGGGAGGCAGCACCGGGGAGCTGTTTTTT
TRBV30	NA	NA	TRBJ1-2	CAWSWGHSNYGYTF	TGTGCCTGGAGTTGGGGACATTCTAACTATGGCTACACCTTC
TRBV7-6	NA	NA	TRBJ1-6	CASSPYAAGSSYNSPLHF	TGTGCCAGCAGCCCTTATGCAGCAGGGAGCTCCTATAATTCACCCCTCCACTTT